Given below is one TCR beta chain in context. What antigen it recognizes has not been identified. No base quality values were provided; no much bigger clone lies one nucleotide off. This sample stems from a study of blood T cell repertoires in COVID-19 (dated by TCRdb to about 2020). For the wider study: Samples covering the acute and convalescent phases of COVID-19 were provided by collaborators in the United States, Italy and Spain. The sample metadata nearly always contained a de-identified subject ID, COVID-19 status, age in years and sex. A freely available public database, intended as a resource for researchers studying the immune response to SARS-CoV-2, is where the repertoires were released. Samples were obtained from the ongoing ImmuneRACE study (first 160 participants) and from about 1,300 subjects provided by 6 global collaborators. Where available, HLA class I and class II types were obtained from metadata supplied by the sample provider rather than from assay-based typing. The prospective study material was composed of cDNA or gDNA derived from T cells, B-cell-depleted T cells, or PBMCs. Subjects who had been exposed to COVID-19, were actively infected with it, or had recovered from it provided the deeply sampled blood TCRbeta repertoires that made up the dataset. The paper's findings and limits, for the study overall: How much clinical and demographic metadata was included differed by source and by participant, and the metadata was provided uncurated.

CDR1 and CDR2 are drawn from the germline V gene (reference sequence): GTSNPN, SVGIG. Trimming leaves V shorter by 0 bases and J shorter by 2 bases, with the junction holding 4 bases beyond the gene matches. Measured from the cysteine to the phenylalanine, the CDR3 is 15 residues long. CDR3 DNA only is kept here, 45 bases in frame from base 1. TCRbeta CDR3 regions were amplified from genomic DNA using the immunoSEQ Assay, a bias-controlled multiplex PCR. Per the source publication's procedure: Within the assay, amplification of reference gene primers was used to estimate how many nucleated cells each sample contained. Sequence reads were collapsed and filtered to measure the absolute abundance of every unique TCRbeta CDR3 rearrangement. For each sample, productive Simpson clonality was calculated as the square root of Simpson's diversity index across productive rearrangements. Not all clones reach the TCRdb copy of this immuneACCESS table, which keeps in-frame sequences only. Checked studies attribute under half of the gap to unresolved V genes and leave the rest unexplained. V, J and clone size were drawn from that table, and D and trimming were deduced from the DNA. The sample table shows under 150,000 clones, and about four fifths are seen once. Of the sample, about 4% is held by the ten largest clones.

Whole blood was collected in K2EDTA tubes by collaborating institutions according to the institutions' own protocols. For TCRbeta analysis, collaborators shipped samples in one of three forms: frozen whole blood, isolated PBMCs, or DNA extracted from either of those sample types. This clonotype originated in a woman older than 75 with acute or convalescent COVID-19. The chain employs TRBV30 and TRBJ2-7; TRBD2 aligns with 10 central bases. The sequenced sample consisted of peripheral blood. The bases are TGTGCCTGGAGTGTTGGACTAGCGGCTGCCTACGAGCAGTACTTC. Protein translation: CAWSVGLAAAYEQYF.